This T cell receptor beta chain was documented in a study of response to subunit inactivated influenza vaccine. Whole-study results and caveats: It was the authors' suggestion that each seasonal influenza vaccination recruits few new T cells.

A note on this clonotype: The antigen remains unidentified.

TCRdb re-analysed the RT-PCR reads in MiXCR, keeping a single row per CDR3 protein. The sample contains 200,000 to 250,000 distinct CDR3 sequences, 12% of which appear only once. Germline CDR1 and CDR2: LNHNV and YYDKDF (reference sequence). The CDR3 extends over 13 amino acids. The V end was cut by 0 bases, the J end by 6 bases, with 9 bases between. The receptor's source is a man between 50 and 59 years old who received an inactivated influenza vaccine. Here the sequenced sample was non-naive T cells sorted from PBMCs, taken around 14 days before vaccination. The chain joins TRBV15 to TRBJ2-7, with TRBD1 as a possible D gene (5 bases). CDR3 protein: CATSRDRDGEQYF. DNA of the CDR3: TGTGCCACCAGCAGAGACAGGGATGGCGAGCAGTACTTC.